This T cell receptor beta chain was retrieved from a study of CD8 T cells in Susac syndrome (dated by TCRdb to between 2019 and 2020). Study-wide context: Whether CD8+ T cell activation and differentiation in Susac syndrome was antigen driven was tested using repertoire sequencing. The study compared CD8+ T cell repertoire clonality among approximately twelve healthy donors, approximately 14 Susac syndrome patients and fewer than 19 multiple sclerosis patients.

Spanning cysteine to phenylalanine, the CDR3 consists of 14 amino acids. Kept here is only the CDR3 DNA, which spans 42 bases and is read in frame from base 1. Germline trimming: 3 bases from V, 7 bases from J; junction bases outside gene matches: 1. RNA was extracted using the RNeasy kit, and roughly 0.5 to 1 microgram was reverse transcribed with random hexamers. The immunoSEQ multiplex PCR assay, covering 54 Vbeta and 13 Jbeta segments, was used to amplify TCR beta CDR3 regions. PCR amplification bias was corrected using a synthetic template baseline for primer optimization and computational correction. The study's own analysis went as follows. Only productive sequences were kept, with reads annotated to V, D and J genes according to IMGT and analyzed in immunoSEQ Analyzer. Clonality was calculated as one minus the Shannon entropy normalized by log2 of the number of productive unique sequences. Public and private clones were assessed among the 100 most prevalent clones of each patient and control. Clones were defined as Susac-specific if absent from the healthy and MS cohorts, from approximately 1,100 published viral clones and from other ImmuneACCESS disease sequences. TCRdb's own reprocessing of the public reads used fastp at Q25 and MiXCR and kept productive beta chains. For every CDR3 protein sequence, its rows merge into one entry that carries the most common genes and DNA. TCRdb, not the original authors, processed these V and J calls. In all, the sample holds 350,000 to 550,000 distinct CDR3 sequences, and 85% to 90% of those were seen once. The top ten constitute about 0.12% of the sample.

Beyond this particular receptor, the publication reports: The number of individuals in the TCR sequencing and HLA analysis was acknowledged as relatively small.

Details on this clonotype: No antigen is known for it. Within one base of it there is no much larger clone, and no base qualities were kept.

Peripheral blood CD8+ and CD4+ T cells from healthy donors, Susac syndrome patients and multiple sclerosis patients were profiled by high-throughput TCR beta sequencing. Multiple sclerosis controls were treatment-naive patients with stable or active relapsing-remitting disease fulfilling revised McDonald criteria. Bulk CD8+ and CD4+ T cells were purified by magnetic negative isolation, while CD8+ TEMRA cells were enriched using FACS. Blood was collected in EDTA tubes and processed within 24 hours, with PBMCs isolated through density gradient centrifugation. PBMCs destined for TCR sequencing were cryopreserved in liquid nitrogen and later thawed in a 37 °C water bath. Purity of sorted or isolated CD4+, CD8+ and CD8+ TEMRA cells was at least 90%.

The clonotype was recovered from a human donor with multiple sclerosis. The chain uses TRBV12-3 or TRBV12-4 and TRBJ2-1, with 12 bases matching TRBD2. Sequences were obtained from CD8+ T cells from PBMCs. The CDR3 protein sequence reads: CASSFLAGGNEQFF. The DNA sequence is TGTGCCAGCAGTTTTCTAGCGGGGGGGAATGAGCAGTTCTTC.